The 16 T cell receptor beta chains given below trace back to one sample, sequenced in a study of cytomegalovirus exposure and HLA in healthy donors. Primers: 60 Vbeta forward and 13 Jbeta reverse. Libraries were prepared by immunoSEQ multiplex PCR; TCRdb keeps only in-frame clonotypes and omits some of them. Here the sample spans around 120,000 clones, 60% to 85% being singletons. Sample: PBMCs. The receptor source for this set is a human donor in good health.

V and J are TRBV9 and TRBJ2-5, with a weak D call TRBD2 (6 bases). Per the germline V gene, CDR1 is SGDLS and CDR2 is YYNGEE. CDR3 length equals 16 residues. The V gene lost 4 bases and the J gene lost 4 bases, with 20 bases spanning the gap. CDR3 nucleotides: TGTGCCAGCAGCTTCTACAGTGGCGGGGTCGGAGAGACCCAGTACTTC. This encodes CASSFYSGGVGETQYF.

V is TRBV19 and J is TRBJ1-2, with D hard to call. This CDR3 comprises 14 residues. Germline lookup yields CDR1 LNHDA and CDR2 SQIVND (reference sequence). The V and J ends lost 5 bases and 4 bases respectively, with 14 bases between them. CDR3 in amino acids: CASSVPSGSYGYTF. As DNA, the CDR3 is TGTGCCAGTAGTGTACCGAGTGGTAGCTATGGCTACACCTTC.

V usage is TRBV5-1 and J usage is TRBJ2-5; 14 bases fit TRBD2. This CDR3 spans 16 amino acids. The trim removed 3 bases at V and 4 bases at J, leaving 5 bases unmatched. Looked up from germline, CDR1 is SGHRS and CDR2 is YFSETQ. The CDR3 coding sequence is TGCGCCAGCAGCTACTCCGGGACTAGCGGGGGAGAGACCCAGTACTTC. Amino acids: CASSYSGTSGGETQYF.

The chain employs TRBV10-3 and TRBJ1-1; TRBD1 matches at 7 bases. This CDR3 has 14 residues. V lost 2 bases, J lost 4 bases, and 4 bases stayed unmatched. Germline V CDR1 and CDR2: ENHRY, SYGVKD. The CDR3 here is CAISENRGGTEAFF. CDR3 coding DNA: TGTGCCATCAGTGAGAACAGGGGAGGCACTGAAGCTTTCTTT.

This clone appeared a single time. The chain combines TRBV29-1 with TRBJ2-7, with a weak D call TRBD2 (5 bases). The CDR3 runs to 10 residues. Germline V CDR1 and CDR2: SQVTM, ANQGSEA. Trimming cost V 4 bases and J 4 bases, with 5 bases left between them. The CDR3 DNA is TGCAGCGTTGGGGAGTACGAGCAGTACTTC. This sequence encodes CSVGEYEQYF.

The CDR3 DNA reads as TGTGCCAGCAGCCCCGGGGGGGGGACCCAGTACTTC. The encoded protein is CASSPGGGTQYF. The chain is built from TRBV7-3 and TRBJ2-5; 8 nucleotides agree with TRBD2. Trimming cost V 5 bases and J 7 bases; bases outside gene matches: 3. The CDR3 extends over 12 amino acids. In germline, CDR1 is SGHTA, CDR2 FQGTGA.

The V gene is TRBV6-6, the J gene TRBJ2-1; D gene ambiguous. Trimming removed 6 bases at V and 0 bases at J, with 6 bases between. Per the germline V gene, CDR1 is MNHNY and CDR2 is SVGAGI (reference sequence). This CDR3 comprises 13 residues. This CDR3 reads CASRLSSYNEQFF. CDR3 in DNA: TGTGCCAGCAGGTTGAGCTCCTACAATGAGCAGTTCTTC.

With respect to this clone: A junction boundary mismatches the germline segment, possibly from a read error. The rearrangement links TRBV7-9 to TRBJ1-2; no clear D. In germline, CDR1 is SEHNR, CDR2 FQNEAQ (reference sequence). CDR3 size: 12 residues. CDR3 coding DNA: TGTTCCAGCAGCTTAAGTCCAGATGGCTACACCTTC. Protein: CSSSLSPDGYTF.

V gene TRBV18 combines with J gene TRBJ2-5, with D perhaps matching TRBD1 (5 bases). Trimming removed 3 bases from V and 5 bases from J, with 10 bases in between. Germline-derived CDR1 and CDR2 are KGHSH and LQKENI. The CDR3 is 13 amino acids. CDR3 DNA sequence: TGTGCCAGCTCACCGGACACGAGGGAGACCCAGTACTTC. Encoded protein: CASSPDTRETQYF.

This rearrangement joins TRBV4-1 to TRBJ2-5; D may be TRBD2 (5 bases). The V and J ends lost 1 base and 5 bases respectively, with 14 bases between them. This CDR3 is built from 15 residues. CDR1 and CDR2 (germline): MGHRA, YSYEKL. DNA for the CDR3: TGCGCCAGCAGCCAAGTGGTCGGGGAGCGGGAGACCCAGTACTTC. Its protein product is CASSQVVGERETQYF.

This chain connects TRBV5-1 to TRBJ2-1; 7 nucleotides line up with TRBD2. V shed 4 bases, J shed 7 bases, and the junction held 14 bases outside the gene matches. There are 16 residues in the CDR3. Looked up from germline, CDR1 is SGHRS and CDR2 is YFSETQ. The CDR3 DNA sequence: TGCGCCAGCAGCCCGTACCGGACTAGTGTGGGTAATGAGCAGTTCTTC. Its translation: CASSPYRTSVGNEQFF.

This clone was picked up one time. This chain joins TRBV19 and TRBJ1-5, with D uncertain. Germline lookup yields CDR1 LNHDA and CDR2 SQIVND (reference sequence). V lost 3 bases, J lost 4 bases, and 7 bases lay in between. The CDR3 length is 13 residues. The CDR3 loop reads CASSIGGNQPQHF. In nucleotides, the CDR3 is TGTGCCAGTAGTATCGGCGGAAATCAGCCCCAGCATTTT.

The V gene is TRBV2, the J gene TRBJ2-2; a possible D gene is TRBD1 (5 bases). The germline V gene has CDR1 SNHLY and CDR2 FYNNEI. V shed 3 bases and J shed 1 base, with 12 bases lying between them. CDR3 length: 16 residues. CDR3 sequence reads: CASSDFGQGNTGELFF. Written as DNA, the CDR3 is TGTGCCAGCAGTGATTTCGGGCAGGGGAACACCGGGGAGCTGTTTTTT.

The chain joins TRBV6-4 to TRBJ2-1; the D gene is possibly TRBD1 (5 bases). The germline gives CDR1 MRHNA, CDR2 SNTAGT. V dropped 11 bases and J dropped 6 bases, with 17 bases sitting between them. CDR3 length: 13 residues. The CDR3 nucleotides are TGTGCCGTCCGGACAAATTCGGGCAATGAGCAGTTCTTC. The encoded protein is CAVRTNSGNEQFF.

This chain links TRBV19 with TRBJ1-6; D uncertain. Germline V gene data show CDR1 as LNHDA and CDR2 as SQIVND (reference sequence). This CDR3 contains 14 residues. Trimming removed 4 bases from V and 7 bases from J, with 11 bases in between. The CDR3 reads CASSTKLQNSPLHF. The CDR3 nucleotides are TGTGCCAGTAGTACTAAGCTACAGAATTCACCCCTCCACTTT.

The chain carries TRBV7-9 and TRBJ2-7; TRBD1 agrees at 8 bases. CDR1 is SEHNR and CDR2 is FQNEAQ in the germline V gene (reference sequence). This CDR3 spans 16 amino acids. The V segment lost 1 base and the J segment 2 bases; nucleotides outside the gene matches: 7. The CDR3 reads CASSLVRQGRAYEQYF. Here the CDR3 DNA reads TGTGCCAGCAGCTTAGTCCGACAGGGGCGCGCCTACGAGCAGTACTTC.